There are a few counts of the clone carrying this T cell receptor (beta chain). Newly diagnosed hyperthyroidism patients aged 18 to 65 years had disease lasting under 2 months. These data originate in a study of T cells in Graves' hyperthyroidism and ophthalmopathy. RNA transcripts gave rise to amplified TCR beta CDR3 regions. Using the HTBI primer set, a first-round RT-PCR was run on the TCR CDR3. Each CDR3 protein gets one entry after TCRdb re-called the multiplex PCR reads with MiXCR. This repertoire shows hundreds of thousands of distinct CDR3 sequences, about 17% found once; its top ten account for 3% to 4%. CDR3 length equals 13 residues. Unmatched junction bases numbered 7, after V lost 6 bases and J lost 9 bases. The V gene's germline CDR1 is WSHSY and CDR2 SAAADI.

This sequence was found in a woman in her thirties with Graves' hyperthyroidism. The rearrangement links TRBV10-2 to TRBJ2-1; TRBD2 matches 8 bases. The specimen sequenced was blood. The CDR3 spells CASSREGDAEQFF. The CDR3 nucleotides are TGCGCCAGCAGCCGGGAGGGCGATGCTGAGCAGTTCTTC.